This T cell receptor beta chain was recovered during a study of beta chain features in type 1 diabetes. Study-level information: Healthy donors resembled patients in age, gender and cell yields.

cDNA synthesis used the whole RNA isolate, giving expressed TCRB sequences. Assay: immunoSEQ multiplex PCR; the TCRdb copy retains only in-frame clones and omits some. This table holds approximately 18,000 clones, approximately 50% found once. Note on this clone: As yet, its antigen is unknown.

The CDR3 loop spans 16 amino acids. Germline loops: CDR1 SGHRS, CDR2 YFSETQ. Trimming took 0 bases from V and 5 from J; bases not matched to a gene: 8. General observations from the study: Shortening of TCRB CDR3s, moderate but significant, appeared in all four CD4+ subsets of Type 1 diabetes patients. The naive, central memory and Treg TCRB repertoires looked more alike in patients than they did in healthy donors. Shorter templates might be favored by PCR, and equally so in patients and in controls.

The source material was stem cell memory CD4+ T cells from blood. The origin of this receptor is a man aged 18-30 years in good health. This chain links TRBV5-1 with TRBJ2-1; TRBD2 agrees at 7 bases. Here the CDR3 DNA reads TGCGCCAGCAGCTTGGATGGCGGGAGCAAACACAATGAGCAGTTCTTC. Residues: CASSLDGGSKHNEQFF.